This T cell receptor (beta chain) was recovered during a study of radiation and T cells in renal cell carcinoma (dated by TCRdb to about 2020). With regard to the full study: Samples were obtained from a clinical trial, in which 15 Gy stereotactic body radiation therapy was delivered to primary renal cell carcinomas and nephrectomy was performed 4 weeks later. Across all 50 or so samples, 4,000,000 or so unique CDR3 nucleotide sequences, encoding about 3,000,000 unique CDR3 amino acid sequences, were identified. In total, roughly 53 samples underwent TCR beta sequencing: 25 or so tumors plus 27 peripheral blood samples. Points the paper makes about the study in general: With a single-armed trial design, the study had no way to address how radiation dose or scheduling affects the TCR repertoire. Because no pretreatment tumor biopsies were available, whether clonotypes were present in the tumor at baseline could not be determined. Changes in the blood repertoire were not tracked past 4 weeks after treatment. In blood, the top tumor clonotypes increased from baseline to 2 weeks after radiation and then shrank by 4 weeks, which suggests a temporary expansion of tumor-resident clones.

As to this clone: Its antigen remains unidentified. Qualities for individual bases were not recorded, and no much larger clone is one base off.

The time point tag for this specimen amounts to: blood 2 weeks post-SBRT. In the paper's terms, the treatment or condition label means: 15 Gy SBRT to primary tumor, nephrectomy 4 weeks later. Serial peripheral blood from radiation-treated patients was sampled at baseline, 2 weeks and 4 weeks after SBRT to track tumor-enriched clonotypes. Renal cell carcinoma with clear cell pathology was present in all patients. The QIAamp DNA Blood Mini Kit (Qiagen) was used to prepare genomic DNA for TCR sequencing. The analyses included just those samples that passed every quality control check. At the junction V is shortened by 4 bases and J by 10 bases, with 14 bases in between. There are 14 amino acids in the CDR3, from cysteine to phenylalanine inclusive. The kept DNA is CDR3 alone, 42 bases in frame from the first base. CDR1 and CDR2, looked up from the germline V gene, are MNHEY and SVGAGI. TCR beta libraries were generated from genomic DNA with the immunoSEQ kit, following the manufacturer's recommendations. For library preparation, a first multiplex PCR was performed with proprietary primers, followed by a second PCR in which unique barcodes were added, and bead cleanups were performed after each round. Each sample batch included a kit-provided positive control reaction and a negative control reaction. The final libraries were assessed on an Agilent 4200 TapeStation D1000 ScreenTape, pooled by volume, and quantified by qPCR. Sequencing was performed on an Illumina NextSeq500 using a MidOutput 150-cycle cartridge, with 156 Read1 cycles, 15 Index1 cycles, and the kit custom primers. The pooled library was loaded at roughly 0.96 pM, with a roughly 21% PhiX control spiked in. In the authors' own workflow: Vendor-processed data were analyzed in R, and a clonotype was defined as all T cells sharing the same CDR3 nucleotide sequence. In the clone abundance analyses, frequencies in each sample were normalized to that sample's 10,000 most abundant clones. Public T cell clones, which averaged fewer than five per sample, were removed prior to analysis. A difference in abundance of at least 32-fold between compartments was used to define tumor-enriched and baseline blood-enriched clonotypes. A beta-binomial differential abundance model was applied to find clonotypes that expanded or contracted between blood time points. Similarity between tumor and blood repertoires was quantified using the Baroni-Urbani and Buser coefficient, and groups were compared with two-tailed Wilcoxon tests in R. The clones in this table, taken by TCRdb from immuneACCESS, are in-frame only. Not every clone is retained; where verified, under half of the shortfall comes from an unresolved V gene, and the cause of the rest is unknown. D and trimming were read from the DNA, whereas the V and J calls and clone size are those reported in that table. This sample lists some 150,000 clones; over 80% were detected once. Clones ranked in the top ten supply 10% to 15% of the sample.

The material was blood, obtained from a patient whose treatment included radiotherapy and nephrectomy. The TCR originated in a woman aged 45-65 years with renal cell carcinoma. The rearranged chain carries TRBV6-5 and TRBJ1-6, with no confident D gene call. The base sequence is TGTGCCAGCAGTTTCTGGGCCTCCGTGTCACCCCTCCACTTT. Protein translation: CASSFWASVSPLHF.